The present T cell receptor (beta chain) was sequenced within a study of T-cell memory formation after mild COVID-19. The CDR3 is 14 amino acids. Germline values: CDR1 MGHDK, CDR2 SYGVNS. The junction had 5 bases not matched to a gene; V was cut back by 5 bases and J by 5 bases. UMIs and sample barcodes were carried by the TCR alpha and TCR beta cDNA libraries that 5'RACE produced using constant-segment primers. MiXCR, applied by TCRdb to the 5' RACE reads, yields one record per CDR3 protein. The sample yields about 290,000 distinct CDR3 sequences, approximately 15% seen once. This clonotype was observed at least ten times. Its specificity is unknown. Study-level points and caveats: Pre-infection memory already had some responding clones, implying cross-reactive memory joined.

This receptor was taken from a man between 18 and 35 years old who had mild COVID-19 (a few samples of this study predate the infection). Cell type and time point are not known. V is TRBV25-1 and J is TRBJ2-1; 8 bases fit TRBD2. The specimen sequenced was PBMCs or a T cell subset sorted from them (not recorded which). CDR3 bases: TGTGCCAGCAGTAGAGCGGGGGCCGACAATGAGCAGTTCTTC. Translation: CASSRAGADNEQFF.